The rows below give T cell receptor beta chains drawn from one sample of a study of blood T cell repertoires in COVID-19. Method: immunoSEQ multiplex PCR; TCRdb's copy keeps in-frame clones and lacks some. Of over 300,000 clones detected, roughly 88% appear once; the ten largest clones hold about 2%. The sample comprised PBMCs or T cells enriched from blood (not recorded which). The receptor source for this set is a young man who had recovered from COVID-19. Both conserved end residues are part of each CDR3. Fields, in order: D gene, J gene, clone size, V gene, CDR3 DNA, CDR3 protein. The D gene is left open where the match is weak. A clone size is listed for some rows: how often the clone was seen (once, few, many), or a class if it is expanded.

D: TRBD1
J: TRBJ1-3
size: -
V: TRBV9
DNA: TGTGCCAGCAGCGTGAACCGGGACAGATTTAACTCTGGAAACACCATATATTTT
CDR3: CASSVNRDRFNSGNTIYF

D: -
J: TRBJ2-1
size: -
V: TRBV4-2
DNA: TGTGCCAGCAGCCAAGATCGGCGCGCCTCAGGGTTCAATGAGCAGTTCTTC
CDR3: CASSQDRRASGFNEQFF

D: TRBD1
J: TRBJ2-1
size: once
V: TRBV11-2
DNA: TGTGCCAGCAGGGGACAGGGGGAGCAGTTCTTC
CDR3: CASRGQGEQFF

D: -
J: TRBJ2-5
size: -
V: TRBV29-1
DNA: TGCAGCGTTGAAGGTGGGGCCGTACAAGAGACCCAGTACTTC
CDR3: CSVEGGAVQETQYF

D: -
J: TRBJ1-6
size: -
V: TRBV4-1
DNA: TGCGCCAGCAGCCAAGGGCAGGGTCGGAATTCACCCCTCCACTTT
CDR3: CASSQGQGRNSPLHF

D: TRBD1
J: TRBJ2-2
size: -
V: TRBV19
DNA: TGTGCCAGTAGTCAAACAGGGGGCGGCGCCGGGGAGCTGTTTTTT
CDR3: CASSQTGGGAGELFF

D: TRBD1
J: TRBJ2-1
size: -
V: TRBV10-1
DNA: TGCGCCAGCAGCGTGGACAGGGAGAATGAGCAGTTCTTC
CDR3: CASSVDRENEQFF

D: -
J: TRBJ1-1
size: -
V: TRBV19
DNA: TGTGCCAGTAGCCGACATGAGGACACCACGCGCTTCTTCACTGAAGCTTTCTTT
CDR3: CASSRHEDTTRFFTEAFF

D: -
J: TRBJ1-6
size: -
V: TRBV30
DNA: TGTGCCTGGAGTTCAGGGTCTGGTTCACCCCTCCACTTT
CDR3: CAWSSGSGSPLHF

D: TRBD2
J: TRBJ2-3
size: -
V: TRBV6-5
DNA: TGTGCCAGCACCAGAAAGCGGGGGCCGATAGATACGCAGTATTTT
CDR3: CASTRKRGPIDTQYF

D: -
J: TRBJ1-2
size: -
V: TRBV2
DNA: TGTGCCAGCAGTGATGTGGCTGCTTATGGCTACACCTTC
CDR3: CASSDVAAYGYTF

D: TRBD1
J: TRBJ2-7
size: -
V: TRBV3-1/TRBV3-2
DNA: TGTGCCAGCGCACAGACAGGGGCCACCGCACCCAAAGACTTC
CDR3: CASAQTGATAPKDF

D: TRBD2
J: TRBJ2-1
size: -
V: TRBV7-9
DNA: TGTGCCAGCAGCTTAGAGGGTCTAGCGGGGGTCTACAATGAGCAGTTCTTC
CDR3: CASSLEGLAGVYNEQFF

D: -
J: TRBJ1-1
size: -
V: TRBV6-2/TRBV6-3
DNA: TGTGCCAGCAGCCAGGGGACTGAAGCTTTCTTT
CDR3: CASSQGTEAFF

D: TRBD1
J: TRBJ2-5
size: -
V: TRBV24-1
DNA: TGTGCCACCAGTGATGAGACAGGGATGGGAGAGACCCAGTACTTC
CDR3: CATSDETGMGETQYF

D: -
J: TRBJ1-1
size: -
V: TRBV19
DNA: TGTGCCAGTAGTGGTAGGGTTGGAGGTCTCACTGAAGCTTTCTTT
CDR3: CASSGRVGGLTEAFF

D: TRBD1
J: TRBJ2-6
size: -
V: TRBV6-5
DNA: TGTGCCAGCACGACAGGGAACTCTGGGGCCAACGTCCTGACTTTC
CDR3: CASTTGNSGANVLTF

D: -
J: TRBJ2-7
size: -
V: TRBV6-2/TRBV6-3
DNA: TGTGCCAGCAGTTATCCTAGGGGCGAGCAGTACTTC
CDR3: CASSYPRGEQYF

D: -
J: TRBJ1-5
size: -
V: TRBV3-1/TRBV3-2
DNA: TGTGCCAGCAGCCAAGACAGGGTTCAGCCCCAGCATTTT
CDR3: CASSQDRVQPQHF

D: TRBD1
J: TRBJ1-2
size: -
V: TRBV12-5
DNA: TGTGCTAGTGGTTTGGGACAGGGGAGCTATGGCTACACCTTC
CDR3: CASGLGQGSYGYTF

D: -
J: TRBJ2-7
size: -
V: TRBV7-9
DNA: TGTGCCAGCAGCTTAGGCGGGGACCCTTACGAGCAGTACTTC
CDR3: CASSLGGDPYEQYF

D: -
J: TRBJ1-6
size: -
V: TRBV30
DNA: TGTGCCTGGAAACCCCGAGGATTCCGGTCACCCCTCCACTTT
CDR3: CAWKPRGFRSPLHF

D: -
J: TRBJ2-2
size: -
V: TRBV21-1
DNA: TGTGCCAGCAGCAAGAAGGGGGCGGTGGACACCGGGGAGCTGTTTTTT
CDR3: CASSKKGAVDTGELFF

D: -
J: TRBJ2-1
size: -
V: TRBV6-1
DNA: TGTGCCAGCAGTGACCTGGGGGGTTCCTACAATGAGCAGTTCTTC
CDR3: CASSDLGGSYNEQFF

D: -
J: TRBJ1-5
size: -
V: TRBV6-2/TRBV6-3
DNA: TGTGCCAGCAGCGACAGATATAGCAATCAGCCCCAGCATTTT
CDR3: CASSDRYSNQPQHF

D: TRBD1
J: TRBJ2-7
size: -
V: TRBV13
DNA: TGTGCCAGCAGCCGACAGGGGATCCCCTACGAGCAGTACTTC
CDR3: CASSRQGIPYEQYF

D: TRBD2
J: TRBJ2-2
size: -
V: TRBV5-1
DNA: TGCGCCAGCAGCCTCCGGAGCGGGGGGGTGCACGGGGAGCTGTTTTTT
CDR3: CASSLRSGGVHGELFF

D: TRBD1
J: TRBJ1-5
size: once
V: TRBV15
DNA: TGTGCCACCAGCAGTGGGACAGAGAATCAGCCCCAGCATTTT
CDR3: CATSSGTENQPQHF

D: -
J: TRBJ1-2
size: -
V: TRBV16
DNA: TGTGCCAGCAGCCCACAAACAGGGAACTATGGCTACACCTTC
CDR3: CASSPQTGNYGYTF

D: -
J: TRBJ1-2
size: few
V: TRBV9
DNA: TGTGCCAGCAGCGTAGGCACAGGTTCTGGCTATGGCTACACCTTC
CDR3: CASSVGTGSGYGYTF

D: -
J: TRBJ1-3
size: -
V: TRBV7-9
DNA: TGTGCCAGCAGCTTAGACGTTGGGGCTGATGGAAACACCATATATTTT
CDR3: CASSLDVGADGNTIYF

D: -
J: TRBJ1-1
size: once
V: TRBV12-3/TRBV12-4
DNA: TGTGCCAGCAGTTATCGTAGTGAAGCTTTCTTT
CDR3: CASSYRSEAFF

D: TRBD1
J: TRBJ2-7
size: -
V: TRBV11-2
DNA: TGTGCCAGCAGCTTAAGCCAGACAGGGGTCTACGAGCAGTACTTC
CDR3: CASSLSQTGVYEQYF

D: TRBD1
J: TRBJ1-4
size: -
V: TRBV7-9
DNA: TGTGCCAGCAGCTTAGAAGGGACAGGGGCAGAAAAACTGTTTTTT
CDR3: CASSLEGTGAEKLFF

D: -
J: TRBJ2-4
size: few
V: TRBV9
DNA: TGTGCCAGCAGCTTGGGGATGAGGGACATTCAGTACTTC
CDR3: CASSLGMRDIQYF

D: -
J: TRBJ1-3
size: -
V: TRBV30
DNA: TGTGCCTGGAGTTTGAGCGTCTCTGGAAACACCATATATTTT
CDR3: CAWSLSVSGNTIYF

D: -
J: TRBJ1-1
size: -
V: TRBV5-5
DNA: TGTGCCAGCAGCCCAAACCTCGTGGGACTTACGAACACTGAAGCTTTCTTT
CDR3: CASSPNLVGLTNTEAFF

D: -
J: TRBJ2-7
size: -
V: TRBV9
DNA: TGTGCCAGCAGCGTAGGACAGTCCCCCCTCGCCTACGAGCAGTACTTC
CDR3: CASSVGQSPLAYEQYF

D: -
J: TRBJ1-5
size: -
V: TRBV2
DNA: TGTGCCAGCAGTGAAGCGCCCCCGAGGCCCAATCAGCCCCAGCATTTT
CDR3: CASSEAPPRPNQPQHF

D: -
J: TRBJ1-6
size: -
V: TRBV5-4
DNA: TGTGCCAGCAGCTTGGCCGGGGCAGGGGCGCCTAATTCACCCCTCCACTTT
CDR3: CASSLAGAGAPNSPLHF

D: -
J: TRBJ1-3
size: -
V: TRBV24-1
DNA: TGTGCCACATTAGCTGATATGGCTCCTGGAAACACCATATATTTT
CDR3: CATLADMAPGNTIYF

D: -
J: TRBJ1-6
size: once
V: TRBV27
DNA: TGTGCCAGCAGTTTGGTTGGGAGTGGGCCCCTCCACTTT
CDR3: CASSLVGSGPLHF

D: TRBD1
J: TRBJ2-1
size: -
V: TRBV11-1
DNA: TGTGCCAGCAGCAGACAGGGTGACTACAATGAGCAGTTCTTC
CDR3: CASSRQGDYNEQFF

D: -
J: TRBJ2-3
size: -
V: TRBV25-1
DNA: TGTGCCAGCAGTGGGGGCCCAGCAGATACGCAGTATTTT
CDR3: CASSGGPADTQYF

D: TRBD1
J: TRBJ1-2
size: -
V: TRBV5-4
DNA: TGTGCCAGCAGCCGCAAAGGACAGGGAGGGTATGGCTACACCTTC
CDR3: CASSRKGQGGYGYTF